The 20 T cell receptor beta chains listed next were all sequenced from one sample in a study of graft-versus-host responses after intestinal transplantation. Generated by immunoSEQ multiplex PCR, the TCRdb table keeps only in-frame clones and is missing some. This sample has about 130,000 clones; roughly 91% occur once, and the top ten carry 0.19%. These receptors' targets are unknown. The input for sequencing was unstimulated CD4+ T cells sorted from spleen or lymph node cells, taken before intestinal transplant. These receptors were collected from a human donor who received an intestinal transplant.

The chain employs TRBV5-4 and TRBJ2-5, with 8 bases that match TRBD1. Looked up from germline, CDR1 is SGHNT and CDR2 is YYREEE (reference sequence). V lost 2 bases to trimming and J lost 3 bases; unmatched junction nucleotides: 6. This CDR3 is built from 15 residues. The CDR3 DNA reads TGTGCCAGCAGCTTCCCGGACAGGGCCAAAGAGACCCAGTACTTC. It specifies CASSFPDRAKETQYF.

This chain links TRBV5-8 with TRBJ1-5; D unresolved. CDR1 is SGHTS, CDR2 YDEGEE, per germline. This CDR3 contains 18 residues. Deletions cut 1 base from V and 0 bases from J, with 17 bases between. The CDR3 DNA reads TGTGCCAGCAGCTTGCGCCATTCGGATACCTATAGCAATCAGCCCCAGCATTTT. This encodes CASSLRHSDTYSNQPQHF.

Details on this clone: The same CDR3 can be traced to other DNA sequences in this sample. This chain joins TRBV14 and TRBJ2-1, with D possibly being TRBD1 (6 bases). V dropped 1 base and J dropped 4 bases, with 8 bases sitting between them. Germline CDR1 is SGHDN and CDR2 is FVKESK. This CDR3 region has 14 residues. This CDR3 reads CASSQGTVYNEQFF. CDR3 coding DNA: TGTGCCAGCAGCCAAGGGACAGTTTACAATGAGCAGTTCTTC.

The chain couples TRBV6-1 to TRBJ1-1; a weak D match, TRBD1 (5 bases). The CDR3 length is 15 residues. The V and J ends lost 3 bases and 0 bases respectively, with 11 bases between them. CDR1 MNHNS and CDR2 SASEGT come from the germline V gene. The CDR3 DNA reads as TGTGCCAGCAGTGATCGGGACTTTTTGAACACTGAAGCTTTCTTT. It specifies CASSDRDFLNTEAFF.

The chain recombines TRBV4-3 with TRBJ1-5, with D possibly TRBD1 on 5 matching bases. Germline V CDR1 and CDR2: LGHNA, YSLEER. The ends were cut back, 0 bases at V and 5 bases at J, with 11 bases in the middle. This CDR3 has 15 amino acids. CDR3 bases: TGCGCCAGCAGCCAAGAAGGTCAGGGAGATCAGCCCCAGCATTTT. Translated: CASSQEGQGDQPQHF.

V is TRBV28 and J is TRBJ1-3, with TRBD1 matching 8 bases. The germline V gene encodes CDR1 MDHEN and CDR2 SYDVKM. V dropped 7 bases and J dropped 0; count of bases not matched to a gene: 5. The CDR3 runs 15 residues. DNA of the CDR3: TGTGCCAGCACAACCACAGGGGGCTCTGGAAACACCATATATTTT. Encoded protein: CASTTTGGSGNTIYF.

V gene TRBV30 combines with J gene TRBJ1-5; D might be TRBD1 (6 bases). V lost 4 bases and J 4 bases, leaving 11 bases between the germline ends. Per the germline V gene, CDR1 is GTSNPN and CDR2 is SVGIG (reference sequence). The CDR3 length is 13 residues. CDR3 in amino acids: CAWTQGGNQPQHF. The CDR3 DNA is TGTGCCTGGACCCAAGGGGGAAATCAGCCCCAGCATTTT.

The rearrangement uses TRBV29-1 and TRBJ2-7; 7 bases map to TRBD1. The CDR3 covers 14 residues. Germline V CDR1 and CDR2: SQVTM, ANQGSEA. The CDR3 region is CSITGATGTYEQYF. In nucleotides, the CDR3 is TGCAGTATAACAGGGGCGACTGGAACCTACGAGCAGTACTTC.

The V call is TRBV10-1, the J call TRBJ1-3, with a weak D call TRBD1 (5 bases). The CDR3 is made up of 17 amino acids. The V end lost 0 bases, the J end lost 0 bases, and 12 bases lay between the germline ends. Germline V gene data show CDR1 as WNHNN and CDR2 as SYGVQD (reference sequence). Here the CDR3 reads CASSESGPPGSGNTIYF. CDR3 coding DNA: TGCGCCAGCAGTGAGTCGGGACCTCCGGGCTCTGGAAACACCATATATTTT.

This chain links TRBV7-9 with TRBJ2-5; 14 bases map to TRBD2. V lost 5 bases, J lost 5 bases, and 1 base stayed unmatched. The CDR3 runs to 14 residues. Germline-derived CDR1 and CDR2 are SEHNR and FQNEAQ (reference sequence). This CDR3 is CASSRTSGRETQYF. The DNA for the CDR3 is TGTGCCAGCAGCCGGACTAGCGGGAGGGAGACCCAGTACTTC.

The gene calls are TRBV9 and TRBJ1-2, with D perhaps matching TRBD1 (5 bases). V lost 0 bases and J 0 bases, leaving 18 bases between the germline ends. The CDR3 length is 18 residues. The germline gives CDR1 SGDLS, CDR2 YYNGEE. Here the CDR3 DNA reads TGTGCCAGCAGCGTAGCAGCCGACCTCGTGACAGCTAACTATGGCTACACCTTC. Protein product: CASSVAADLVTANYGYTF.

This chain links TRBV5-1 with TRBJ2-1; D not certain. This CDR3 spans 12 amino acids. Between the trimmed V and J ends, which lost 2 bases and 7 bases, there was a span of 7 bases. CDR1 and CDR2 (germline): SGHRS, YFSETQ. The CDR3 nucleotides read TGCGCCAGCAGCTTTTCAGCAAATGAGCAGTTCTTC. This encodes CASSFSANEQFF.

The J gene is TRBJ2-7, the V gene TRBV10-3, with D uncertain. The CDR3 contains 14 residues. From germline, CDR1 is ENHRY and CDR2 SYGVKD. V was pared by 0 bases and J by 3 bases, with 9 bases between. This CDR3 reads CAISESPALYEQYF. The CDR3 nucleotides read TGTGCCATCAGTGAGTCCCCTGCGCTCTACGAGCAGTACTTC.

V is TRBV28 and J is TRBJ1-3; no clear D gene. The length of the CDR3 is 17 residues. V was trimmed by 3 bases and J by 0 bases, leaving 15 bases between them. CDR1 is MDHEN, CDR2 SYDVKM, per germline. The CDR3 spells CASSLMGGDSSGNTIYF. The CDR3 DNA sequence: TGTGCCAGCAGTTTGATGGGCGGTGACTCCTCTGGAAACACCATATATTTT.

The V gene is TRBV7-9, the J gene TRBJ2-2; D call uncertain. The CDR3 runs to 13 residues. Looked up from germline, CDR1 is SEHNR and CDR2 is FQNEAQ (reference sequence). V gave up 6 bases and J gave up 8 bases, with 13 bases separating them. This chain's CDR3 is CASSHDTVGELFF. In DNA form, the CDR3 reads TGTGCCAGCAGTCACGATACTGTAGGGGAGCTGTTTTTT.

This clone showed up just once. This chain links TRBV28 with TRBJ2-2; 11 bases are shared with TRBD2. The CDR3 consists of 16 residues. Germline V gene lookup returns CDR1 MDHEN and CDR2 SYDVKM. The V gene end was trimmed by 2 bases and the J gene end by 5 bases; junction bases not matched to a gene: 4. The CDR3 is CASSLGLAGGTGELFF. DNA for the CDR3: TGTGCCAGCAGTTTAGGTCTAGCGGGAGGAACCGGGGAGCTGTTTTTT.

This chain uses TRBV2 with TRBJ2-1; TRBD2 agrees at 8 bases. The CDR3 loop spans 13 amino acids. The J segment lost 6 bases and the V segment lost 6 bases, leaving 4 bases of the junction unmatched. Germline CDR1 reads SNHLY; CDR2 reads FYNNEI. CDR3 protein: CASRGTRINEQFF. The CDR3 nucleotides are TGTGCCAGCAGGGGGACTAGAATCAATGAGCAGTTCTTC.

For the CDR3, the DNA is TGTGCCAGCAGGAGCTATTCAGCGGACACTGAAGCTTTCTTT. Translated: CASRSYSADTEAFF. The rearrangement uses TRBV5-4 and TRBJ1-1; no reliable D call. This CDR3 comprises 14 residues. V lost 5 bases and J 3 bases, leaving 14 bases between the germline ends. CDR1 is SGHNT and CDR2 is YYREEE in the germline V gene (reference sequence).

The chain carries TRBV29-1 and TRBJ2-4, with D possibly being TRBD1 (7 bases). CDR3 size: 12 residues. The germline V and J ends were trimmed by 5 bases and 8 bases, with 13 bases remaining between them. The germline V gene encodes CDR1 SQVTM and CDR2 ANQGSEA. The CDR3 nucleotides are TGCAGCGTTATAGCCAGGGGGGACATTCAGTACTTC. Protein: CSVIARGDIQYF.

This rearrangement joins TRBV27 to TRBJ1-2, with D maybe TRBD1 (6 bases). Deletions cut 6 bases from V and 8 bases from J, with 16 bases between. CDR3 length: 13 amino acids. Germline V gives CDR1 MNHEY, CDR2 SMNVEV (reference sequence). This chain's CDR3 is CASRPTGDRGYTF. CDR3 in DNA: TGTGCCAGCAGACCGACAGGTGATCGAGGCTACACCTTC.